The 13 T cell receptor beta chains below were found in one sample sequenced in a study of blood T cell repertoires in COVID-19. Produced via immunoSEQ multiplex PCR; TCRdb's table is partial and in-frame only. The data show about 170,000 clones, with just under 85% seen just once and around 8.4% held by the top ten. Sequencing used peripheral blood. Receptors were obtained from a woman aged 80 or over with COVID-19, enrolled during active disease.

The chain joins TRBV5-1 to TRBJ2-1, with D hard to call. Germline values: CDR1 SGHRS, CDR2 YFSETQ. The CDR3 length is 14 residues. V dropped 6 bases and J dropped 0 bases, with 10 bases sitting between them. CDR3 coding DNA: TGCGCCAGCAAACCGGTCTCCTCCTACAATGAGCAGTTCTTC. It is translated as CASKPVSSYNEQFF. The full variable domain, rest sourced from reference TRBV5-1 and TRBJ2-1, is KAGVTQTPRYLIKTRGQQVTLSCSPISGHRSVSWYQQTPGQGLQFLFEYFSETQRNKGNFPGRFSGRQFSNSRSEMNVSTLELGDSALYLCASKPVSSYNEQFFGPGTRLTVL.

This chain links TRBV3-1 (or the pseudogene TRBV3-2) with TRBJ2-3, with D possibly TRBD2 on 6 matching bases. The CDR3 consists of 14 residues. Trimming took 3 bases from V and 2 from J, leaving 9 bases between them. Germline V gene sequence: CDR1 LGHDT, CDR2 YNNKEL (reference sequence). This chain's CDR3 is CASSQGLITDTQYF. In nucleotides, the CDR3 is TGTGCCAGCAGCCAGGGACTGATCACAGATACGCAGTATTTT.

V usage is TRBV6-1 and J usage is TRBJ1-5, with 7 bases aligning to TRBD1. The CDR3 loop spans 16 amino acids. Trimming cost V 2 bases and J 4 bases; bases outside gene matches: 8. Per the germline V gene, CDR1 is MNHNS and CDR2 is SASEGT. Here the CDR3 DNA reads TGTGCCAGCAGTGAAATCGTTACAGGGGCGAATCAGCCCCAGCATTTT. Its translation is CASSEIVTGANQPQHF.

This clone showed up just once. This chain links TRBV7-2 with TRBJ2-1; 10 bases are a match to TRBD1. There are 13 residues in the CDR3. Germline-derived CDR1 and CDR2 are SGHTA and FQGNSA. V was clipped by 6 bases and J by 6 bases; unmatched bases: 2. CDR3 in DNA: TGTGCCAGCAGACGGACAGGGGGCAATGAGCAGTTCTTC. Protein sequence: CASRRTGGNEQFF.

This chain joins TRBV3-1 (or the pseudogene TRBV3-2) and TRBJ1-5, with D maybe TRBD1 (5 bases). The germline V and J ends were trimmed by 1 base and 7 bases, with 17 bases remaining between them. Germline V lookup: CDR1 LGHDT, CDR2 YNNKEL (reference sequence). The CDR3 contains 16 residues. CDR3 protein: CASSQAGGVREQPQHF. DNA for the CDR3: TGTGCCAGCAGCCAAGCCGGGGGGGTGAGAGAACAGCCCCAGCATTTT.

V and J are TRBV2 and TRBJ1-6; D possibly corresponds to TRBD1 (6 bases). In germline, CDR1 is SNHLY, CDR2 FYNNEI. This CDR3 is 13 amino acids long. V lost 6 bases to trimming and J lost 8 bases, with 11 bases between them. The CDR3 bases are TGTGCCAGCAGGAAGGGGGATGATTCACCCCTCCACTTT. Encoded protein: CASRKGDDSPLHF.

This clone has a single count. The chain joins TRBV7-8 to TRBJ1-6, with D unresolved. This CDR3 region has 13 residues. V gave up 1 base and J gave up 8 bases, with 6 bases separating them. Germline lookup yields CDR1 SGHVS and CDR2 FQNEAQ. The CDR3 DNA reads as TGTGCCAGCAGCTTAGGGTCGGATTCACCCCTCCACTTT. Translated: CASSLGSDSPLHF.

A single count supports this clone. The chain combines TRBV5-1 with TRBJ2-1, with TRBD2 identical over 9 bases. The germline gives CDR1 SGHRS, CDR2 YFSETQ. V was pared by 0 bases and J by 7 bases, with 5 bases of the junction left unmatched. The length of the CDR3 is 15 residues. CDR3 nucleotides: TGCGCCAGCAGCTTGGTTAGCGGGGGAGCGAATGAGCAGTTCTTC. Its protein is CASSLVSGGANEQFF.

The chain links TRBV18 to TRBJ1-4, with D unresolved. CDR3 size: 16 residues. Germline CDR1 reads KGHSH; CDR2 reads LQKENI. Trimming pared 4 bases from V and 2 bases from J, leaving 14 bases between. CDR3 DNA sequence: TGTGCCAGCTCACTCAACGGACTTGGGACTAATGAAAAACTGTTTTTT. Its translation: CASSLNGLGTNEKLFF.

The rearrangement uses TRBV25-1 and TRBJ2-3; tentatively, D is TRBD1 (7 bases). The V gene lost 3 bases and the J gene lost 1 base, with 14 bases spanning the gap. The CDR3 contains 16 residues. CDR1 and CDR2 from the germline V gene are MGHDK and SYGVNS. The CDR3 spells CASSDAGQFGTDTQYF. CDR3 nucleotides: TGTGCCAGCAGTGACGCGGGACAGTTCGGCACAGATACGCAGTATTTT. The full variable domain, its missing parts supplied by reference TRBV25-1 and TRBJ2-3, is EADIYQTPRYLVIGTGKKITLECSQTMGHDKMYWYQQDPGMELHLIHYSYGVNSTEKGDLSSESTVSRIRTEHFPLTLESARPSHTSQYLCASSDAGQFGTDTQYFGPGTRLTVL.

V gene TRBV28 combines with J gene TRBJ2-3; D gene unclear. V dropped 6 bases and J dropped 1 base, with 14 bases sitting between them. This CDR3 region has 15 residues. In germline, CDR1 is MDHEN, CDR2 SYDVKM. CDR3 nucleotide sequence: TGTGCCAGCAGCCCGTTGGGTGCGGGCACAGATACGCAGTATTTT. This translates into CASSPLGAGTDTQYF. Full variable domain (remainder filled in from reference TRBV28 and TRBJ2-3): DVKVTQSSRYLVKRTGEKVFLECVQDMDHENMFWYRQDPGLGLRLIYFSYDVKMKEKGDIPEGYSVSREKKERFSLILESASTNQTSMYLCASSPLGAGTDTQYFGPGTRLTVL.

The table lists this clone with a few counts. This chain uses TRBV4-1 with TRBJ2-2; 10 bases match TRBD1. Germline CDR1 reads MGHRA; CDR2 reads YSYEKL. The CDR3 is 16 residues long. V was pared by 4 bases and J by 7 bases, with 9 bases of the junction left unmatched. The CDR3 DNA reads TGCGCCAGCAGCCCTGAAGACAGGGGGCTTAGCGGGGAGCTGTTTTTT. This codes for CASSPEDRGLSGELFF.

This chain joins TRBV19 and TRBJ1-1; tentative D call: TRBD1 (6 bases). This CDR3 is built from 13 residues. V was pared by 9 bases and J by 2 bases, with 13 bases between. The germline gives CDR1 LNHDA, CDR2 SQIVND (reference sequence). The CDR3 region is CARPPTGNTEAFF. The CDR3 nucleotides are TGTGCCAGACCCCCGACAGGCAACACTGAAGCTTTCTTT.